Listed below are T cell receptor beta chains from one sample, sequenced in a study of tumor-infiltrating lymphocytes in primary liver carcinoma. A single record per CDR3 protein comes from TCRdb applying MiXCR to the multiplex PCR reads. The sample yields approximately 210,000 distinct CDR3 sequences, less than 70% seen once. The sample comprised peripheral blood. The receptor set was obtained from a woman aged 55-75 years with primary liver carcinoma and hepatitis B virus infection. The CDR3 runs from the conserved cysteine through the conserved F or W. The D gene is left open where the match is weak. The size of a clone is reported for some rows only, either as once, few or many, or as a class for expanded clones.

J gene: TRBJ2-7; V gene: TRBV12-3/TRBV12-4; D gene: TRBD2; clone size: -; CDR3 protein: CASRILAGALYEQYF; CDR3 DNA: TGTGCCAGCAGGATACTAGCGGGAGCACTCTACGAGCAGTACTTC
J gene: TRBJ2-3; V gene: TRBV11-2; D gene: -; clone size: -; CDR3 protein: CTNSLYDGTDTQYF; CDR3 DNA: TGTACCAACAGCTTATATGACGGCACAGATACGCAGTATTTT
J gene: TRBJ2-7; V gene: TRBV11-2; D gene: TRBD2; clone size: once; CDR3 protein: CASTLVPSGRPSGEQNF; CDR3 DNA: TGTGCCAGCACCTTAGTCCCTAGCGGGAGGCCCAGCGGCGAACAGAACTTC
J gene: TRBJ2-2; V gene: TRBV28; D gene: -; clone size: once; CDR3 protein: CASSWNSGIGELFF; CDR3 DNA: TGTGCCAGCAGTTGGAACAGTGGAATCGGGGAGCTGTTTTTT
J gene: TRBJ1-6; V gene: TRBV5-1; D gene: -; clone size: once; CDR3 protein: CARLRASDNSPLHF; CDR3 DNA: TGCGCCAGGCTGCGGGCATCTGACAATTCACCCCTCCACTTT
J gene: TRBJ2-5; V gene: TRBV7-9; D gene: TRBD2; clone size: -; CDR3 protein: CASSIASGRRETQYF; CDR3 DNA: TGTGCCAGCAGCATAGCTAGCGGGAGGCGAGAGACCCAGTACTTC
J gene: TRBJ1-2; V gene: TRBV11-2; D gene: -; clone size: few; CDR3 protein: CASSLVHGQGTGYTF; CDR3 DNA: TGTGCCAGCAGCTTAGTTCATGGGCAGGGAACCGGCTACACCTTC
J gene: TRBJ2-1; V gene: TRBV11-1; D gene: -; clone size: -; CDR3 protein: CASRLTGEDEQFF; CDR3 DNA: TGTGCCAGCAGGTTGACTGGCGAGGATGAGCAGTTCTTC
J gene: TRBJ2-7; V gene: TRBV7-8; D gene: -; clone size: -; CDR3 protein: CASSLGSGSYEQYF; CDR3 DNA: TGTGCCAGCAGCTTAGGGAGCGGGTCCTACGAGCAGTACTTC
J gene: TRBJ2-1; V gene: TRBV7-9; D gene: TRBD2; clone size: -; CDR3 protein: CASSLPALAREQFF; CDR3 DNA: TGTGCCAGCAGCTTACCGGCACTAGCGAGAGAGCAGTTCTTC
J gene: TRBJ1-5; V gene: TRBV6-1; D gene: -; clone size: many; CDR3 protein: CASSEASGSTNQPQHF; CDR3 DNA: TGTGCCAGCAGTGAAGCGTCCGGGTCCACCAATCAGCCCCAGCATTTT
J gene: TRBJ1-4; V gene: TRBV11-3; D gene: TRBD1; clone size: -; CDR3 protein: CASSLETAGGKLFF; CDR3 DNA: TGTGCCAGCAGCCTCGAGACAGCAGGGGGAAAACTGTTTTTT
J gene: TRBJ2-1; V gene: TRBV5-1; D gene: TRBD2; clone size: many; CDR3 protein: CASSTGLAGVDEQFF; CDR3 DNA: TGCGCCAGCAGCACGGGACTAGCGGGAGTCGATGAGCAGTTCTTC
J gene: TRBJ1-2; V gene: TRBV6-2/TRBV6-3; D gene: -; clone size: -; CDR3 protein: CASSETRERGYTF; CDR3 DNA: TGTGCCAGCAGTGAAACAAGGGAGCGTGGCTACACCTTC
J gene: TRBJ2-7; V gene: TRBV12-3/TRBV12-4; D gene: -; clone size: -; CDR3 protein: CTSSSGREQYF; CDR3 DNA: TGTACCAGCAGTTCAGGACGGGAGCAGTACTTC
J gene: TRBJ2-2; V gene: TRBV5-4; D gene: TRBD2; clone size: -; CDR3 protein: CASSLVVGGFSGELFF; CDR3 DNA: TGTGCCAGCAGCTTGGTGGTGGGGGGGTTTTCCGGGGAGCTGTTTTTT
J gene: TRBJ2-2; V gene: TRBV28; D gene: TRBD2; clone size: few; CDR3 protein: CASSLRTSKYTGELFF; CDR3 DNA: TGTGCCAGCAGTTTAAGGACTAGCAAGTACACCGGGGAGCTGTTTTTT
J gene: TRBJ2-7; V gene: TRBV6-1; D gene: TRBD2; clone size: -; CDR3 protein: CASRTSGSGFEQHF; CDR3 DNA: TGTGCCAGCAGGACTAGCGGGAGCGGTTTCGAGCAGCACTTC
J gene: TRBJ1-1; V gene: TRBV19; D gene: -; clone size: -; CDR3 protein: CASSPGAWQAFF; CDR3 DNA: TGTGCCAGTAGCCCGGGGGCGTGGCAAGCTTTCTTT
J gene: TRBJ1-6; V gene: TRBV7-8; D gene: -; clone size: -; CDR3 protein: CASSLLQGYNSLLHF; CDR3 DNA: TGTGCCAGCAGCTTATTACAGGGTTACAATTCACTCCTCCACTTT
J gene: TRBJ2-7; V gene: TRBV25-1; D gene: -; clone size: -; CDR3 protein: CASTPARSYEQYF; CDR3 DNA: TGTGCCAGCACCCCAGCTAGGAGCTACGAGCAGTACTTC
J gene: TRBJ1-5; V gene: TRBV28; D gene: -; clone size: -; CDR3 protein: CASSLPASRNQPQHF; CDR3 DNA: TGTGCCAGCAGCCTACCGGCCAGTCGCAATCAGCCCCAGCATTTT
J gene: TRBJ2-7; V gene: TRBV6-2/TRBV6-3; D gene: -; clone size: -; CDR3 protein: CASCYETYEQYF; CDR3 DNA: TGTGCCAGCTGTTACGAGACATACGAGCAGTACTTC
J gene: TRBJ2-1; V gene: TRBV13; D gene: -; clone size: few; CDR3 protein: CASSLGSNTMKQFF; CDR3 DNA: TGTGCCAGCAGCTTAGGGTCCAATACCATGAAGCAGTTCTTC
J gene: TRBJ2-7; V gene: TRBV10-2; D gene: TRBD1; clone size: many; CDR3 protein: CASRDLTGSYEQYF; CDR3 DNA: TGCGCCAGCAGAGATTTGACAGGGTCCTACGAGCAGTACTTC
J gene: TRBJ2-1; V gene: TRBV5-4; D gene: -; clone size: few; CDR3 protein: CASSLDSGSHNEQFF; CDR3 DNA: TGTGCCAGCAGCTTGGACAGCGGCAGCCACAATGAGCAGTTCTTC
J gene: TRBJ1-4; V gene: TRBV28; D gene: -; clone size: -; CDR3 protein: CASSLWGGANEKLFF; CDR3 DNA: TGTGCCAGCAGTTTATGGGGAGGGGCTAATGAAAAACTGTTTTTT
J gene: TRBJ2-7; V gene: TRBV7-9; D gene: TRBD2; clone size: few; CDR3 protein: CASSPVAGADHEQYF; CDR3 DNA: TGTGCCAGCAGCCCGGTAGCGGGAGCCGACCACGAGCAGTACTTC
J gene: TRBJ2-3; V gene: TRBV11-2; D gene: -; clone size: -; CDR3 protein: CASSLLSKRGIDTQYF; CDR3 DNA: TGTGCCAGCAGCTTATTGTCTAAGAGGGGAATAGATACGCAGTATTTT